Reported below is one T cell receptor beta chain. Antigen: not known. This entry is derived from a study of shared clonotypes between healthy human individuals. Turning to the study itself: Each donor contributed plates that comprised three CD4 naive, three CD4 memory, two CD8 naive and one CD8 memory. Study results and limitations: Generation probability values for non-shared clonotypes were lower than those for clonotypes shared by all four donors.

Some clones are missing from TCRdb's copy, which holds only in-frame ones; the method was immunoSEQ multiplex PCR. Of about 820,000 clones listed, 92% were seen once; the top ten hold 24%. As defined, naive CD8 cells were CD45RO-negative and positively selected for CCR7, with terminally differentiated effector memory CD45RA+ cells excluded. This CDR3 region has 15 residues. From germline, CDR1 is LNHDA and CDR2 SQIVND (reference sequence). V lost 5 bases to trimming and J lost 4 bases, with 15 bases between them. This receptor was identified in a man aged 25-40 years in good health. The J gene is TRBJ2-1, the V gene TRBV19, with no clear D. Sequences were obtained from naive CD8+ T cells sorted from blood. The CDR3 DNA is TGTGCCAGTAGTTTCTCCACTGGTCGGTACAATGAGCAGTTCTTC. This encodes CASSFSTGRYNEQFF. Full variable domain (remainder filled in from reference TRBV19 and TRBJ2-1): DGGITQSPKYLFRKEGQNVTLSCEQNLNHDAMYWYRQDPGQGLRLIYYSQIVNDFQKGDIAEGYSVSREKKESFPLTVTSAQKNPTAFYLCASSFSTGRYNEQFFGPGTRLTVL.